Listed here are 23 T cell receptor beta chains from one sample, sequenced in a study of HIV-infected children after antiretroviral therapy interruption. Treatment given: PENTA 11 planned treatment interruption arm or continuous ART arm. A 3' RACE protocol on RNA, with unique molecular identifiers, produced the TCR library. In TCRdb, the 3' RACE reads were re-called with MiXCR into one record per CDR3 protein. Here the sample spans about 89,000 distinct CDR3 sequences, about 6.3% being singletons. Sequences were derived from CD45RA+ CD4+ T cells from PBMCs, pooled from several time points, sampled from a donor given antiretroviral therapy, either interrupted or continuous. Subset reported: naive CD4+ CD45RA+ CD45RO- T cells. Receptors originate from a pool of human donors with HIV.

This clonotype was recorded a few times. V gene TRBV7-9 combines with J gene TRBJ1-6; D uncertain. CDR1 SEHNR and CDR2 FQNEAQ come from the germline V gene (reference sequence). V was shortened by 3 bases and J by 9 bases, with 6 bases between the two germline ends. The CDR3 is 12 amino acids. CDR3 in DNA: TGTGCCAGCAGCTTTACTCGTTCACCCCTCCACTTT. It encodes CASSFTRSPLHF.

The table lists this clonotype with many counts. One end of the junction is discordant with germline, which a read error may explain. This chain's CDR3 is CATSRDPAVDPSNF. The DNA of the CDR3 is TGTGCCACCAGCAGAGACCCCGCCGTGGATCCTTCGAACTTC. This sequence joins TRBV15 and TRBJ2-4; D is ambiguous. This CDR3 contains 14 residues. The germline V gene encodes CDR1 LNHNV and CDR2 YYDKDF (reference sequence).

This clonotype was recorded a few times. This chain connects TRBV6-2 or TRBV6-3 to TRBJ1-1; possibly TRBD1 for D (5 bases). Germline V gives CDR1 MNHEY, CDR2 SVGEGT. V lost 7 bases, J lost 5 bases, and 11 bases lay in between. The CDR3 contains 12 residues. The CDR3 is CASTGLGTEAFF. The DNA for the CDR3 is TGTGCCAGCACGGGGCTGGGAACTGAAGCTTTCTTT.

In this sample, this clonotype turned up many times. This CDR3 is CASSLPGELGYTF. The CDR3 nucleotides are TGTGCCAGCAGCTTGCCGGGAGAGCTTGGCTACACCTTC. The J gene is TRBJ1-2, the V gene TRBV5-6; D remains ambiguous. This CDR3 spans 13 amino acids. Trimming took off 1 base at V and 7 bases at J, with 11 bases between the two ends. In germline, CDR1 is SGHDT, CDR2 YYEEEE.

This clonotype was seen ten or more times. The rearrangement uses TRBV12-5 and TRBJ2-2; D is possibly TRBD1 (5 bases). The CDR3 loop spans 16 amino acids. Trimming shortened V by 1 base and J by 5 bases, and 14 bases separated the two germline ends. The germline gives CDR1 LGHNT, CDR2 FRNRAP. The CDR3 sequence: CASGLDIIQGTGELFF. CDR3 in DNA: TGTGCTAGTGGTTTGGACATCATCCAGGGAACCGGGGAGCTGTTTTTT. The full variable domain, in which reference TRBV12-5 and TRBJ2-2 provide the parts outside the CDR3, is DARVTQTPRHKVTEMGQEVTMRCQPILGHNTVFWYRQTMMQGLELLAYFRNRAPLDDSGMPKDRFSAEMPDATLATLKIQPSEPRDSAVYFCASGLDIIQGTGELFFGEGSRLTVL.

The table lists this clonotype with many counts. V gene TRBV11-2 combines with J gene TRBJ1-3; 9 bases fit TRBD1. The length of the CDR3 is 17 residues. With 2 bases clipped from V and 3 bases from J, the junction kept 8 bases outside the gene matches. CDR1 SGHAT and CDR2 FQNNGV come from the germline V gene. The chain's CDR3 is CASSLTLTGGFGNTIYF. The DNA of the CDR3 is TGTGCCAGCAGCTTAACCTTAACAGGGGGCTTTGGAAACACCATATATTTT.

The CDR3 protein is CASSVWGDVNQPQHF. In nucleotides, the CDR3 is TGTGCCAGCAGTGTTTGGGGGGATGTCAATCAGCCCCAGCATTTT. The chain links TRBV6-1 to TRBJ1-5, with a tentative D call TRBD1 (5 bases). The V end lost 4 bases, the J end lost 3 bases, and 13 bases lay between the germline ends. The germline CDR1 and CDR2 sequences are MNHNS and SASEGT. The CDR3 has 15 residues.

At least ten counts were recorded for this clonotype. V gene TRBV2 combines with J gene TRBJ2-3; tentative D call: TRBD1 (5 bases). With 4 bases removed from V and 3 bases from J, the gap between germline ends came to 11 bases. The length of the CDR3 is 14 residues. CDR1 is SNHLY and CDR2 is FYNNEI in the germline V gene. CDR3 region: CASSGGLHTDTQYF. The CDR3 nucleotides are TGTGCCAGCAGTGGGGGCCTACATACAGATACGCAGTATTTT.

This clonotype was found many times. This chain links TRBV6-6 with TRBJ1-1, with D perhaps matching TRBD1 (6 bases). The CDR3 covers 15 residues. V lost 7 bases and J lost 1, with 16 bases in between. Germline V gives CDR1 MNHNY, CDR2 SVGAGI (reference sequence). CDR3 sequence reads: CASNVREGENTEAFF. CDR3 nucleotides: TGTGCCAGCAACGTCCGGGAGGGGGAGAACACTGAAGCTTTCTTT.

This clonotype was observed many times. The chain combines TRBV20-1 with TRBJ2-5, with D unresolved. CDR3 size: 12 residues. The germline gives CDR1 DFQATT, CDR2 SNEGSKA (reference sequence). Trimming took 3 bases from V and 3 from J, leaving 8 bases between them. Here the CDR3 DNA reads TGCAGTGCTAGTCGGGCGGAAGAGACCCAGTACTTC. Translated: CSASRAEETQYF.

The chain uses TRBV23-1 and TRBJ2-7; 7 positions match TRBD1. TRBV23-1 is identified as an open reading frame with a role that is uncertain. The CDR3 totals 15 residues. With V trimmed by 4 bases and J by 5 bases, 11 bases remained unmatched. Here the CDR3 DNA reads TGCGCCAGCAGTCGGAGAGGACAGGATTTCAACGAGCAGTACTTC. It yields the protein CASSRRGQDFNEQYF.

CDR3 residues: CASSHTTVSSYNEQFF. DNA of the CDR3: TGTGCCAGCAGTCACACGACTGTAAGCTCCTACAATGAGCAGTTCTTC. The gene calls are TRBV12-3 or TRBV12-4 and TRBJ2-1; no definite D call. The CDR3 covers 16 residues. The V gene lost 5 bases and the J gene lost 0 bases, with 14 bases spanning the gap.

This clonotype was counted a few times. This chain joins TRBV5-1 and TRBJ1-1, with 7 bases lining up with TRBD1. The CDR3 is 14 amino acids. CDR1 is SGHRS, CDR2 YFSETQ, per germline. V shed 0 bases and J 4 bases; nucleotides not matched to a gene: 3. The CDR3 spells CASSLEGASTEAFF. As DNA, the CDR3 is TGCGCCAGCAGCTTGGAGGGGGCGAGCACTGAAGCTTTCTTT.

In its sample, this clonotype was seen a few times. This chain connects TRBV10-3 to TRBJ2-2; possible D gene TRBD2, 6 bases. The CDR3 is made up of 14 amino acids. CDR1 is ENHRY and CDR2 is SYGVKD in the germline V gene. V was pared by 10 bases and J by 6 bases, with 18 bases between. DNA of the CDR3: TGTGCCACCCAGGTTTCCGGGAGTCCCGGGGAGCTGTTTTTT. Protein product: CATQVSGSPGELFF.

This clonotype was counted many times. The CDR3 sequence is CASSLIPDRLGKFF. The CDR3 nucleotides read TGTGCCAGCAGCCTTATACCGGACCGTTTAGGGAAGTTCTTC. The chain joins TRBV5-6 to TRBJ2-1, with no clear D. Germline CDR1 reads SGHDT; CDR2 reads YYEEEE. V lost 4 bases, J lost 14 bases, and 22 bases lay in between. The CDR3 consists of 14 residues.

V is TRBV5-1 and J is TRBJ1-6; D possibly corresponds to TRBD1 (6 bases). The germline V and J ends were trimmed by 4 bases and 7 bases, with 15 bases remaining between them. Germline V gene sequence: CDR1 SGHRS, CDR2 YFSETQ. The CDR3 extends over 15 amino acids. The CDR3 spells CASSLDTGRNSPLHF. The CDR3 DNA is TGCGCCAGCAGCCTAGATACAGGGCGGAATTCACCCCTCCACTTT.

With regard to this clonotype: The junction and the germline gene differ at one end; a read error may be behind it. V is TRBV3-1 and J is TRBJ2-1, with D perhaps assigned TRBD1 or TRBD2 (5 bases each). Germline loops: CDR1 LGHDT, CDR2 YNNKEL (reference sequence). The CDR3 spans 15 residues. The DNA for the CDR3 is TGTGCCAGCAGCCAAGGAACGGGGCTAATCAATGGGCAGTTCTTC. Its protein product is CASSQGTGLINGQFF.

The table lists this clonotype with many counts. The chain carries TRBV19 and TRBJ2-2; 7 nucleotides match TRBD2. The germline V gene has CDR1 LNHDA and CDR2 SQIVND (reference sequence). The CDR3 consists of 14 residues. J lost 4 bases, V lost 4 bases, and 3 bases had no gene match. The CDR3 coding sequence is TGTGCCAGTAGTACTAGCGGTACCACCGGGGAGCTGTTTTTT. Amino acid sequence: CASSTSGTTGELFF. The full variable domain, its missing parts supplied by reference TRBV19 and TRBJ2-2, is DGGITQSPKYLFRKEGQNVTLSCEQNLNHDAMYWYRQDPGQGLRLIYYSQIVNDFQKGDIAEGYSVSREKKESFPLTVTSAQKNPTAFYLCASSTSGTTGELFFGEGSRLTVL.

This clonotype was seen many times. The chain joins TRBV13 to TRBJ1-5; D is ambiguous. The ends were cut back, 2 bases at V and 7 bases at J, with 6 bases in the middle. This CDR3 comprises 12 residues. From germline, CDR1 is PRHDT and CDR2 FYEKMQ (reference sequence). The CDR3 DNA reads TGTGCCAGCAGCTTAAGGAGACAGCCCCAGCATTTT. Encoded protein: CASSLRRQPQHF.

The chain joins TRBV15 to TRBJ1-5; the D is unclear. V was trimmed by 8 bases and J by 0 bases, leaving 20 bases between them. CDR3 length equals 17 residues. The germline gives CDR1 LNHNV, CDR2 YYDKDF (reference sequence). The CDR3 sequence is CATRPAGVLNSNQPQHF. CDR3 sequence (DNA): TGTGCCACCCGCCCTGCAGGAGTCCTGAATAGCAATCAGCCCCAGCATTTT.

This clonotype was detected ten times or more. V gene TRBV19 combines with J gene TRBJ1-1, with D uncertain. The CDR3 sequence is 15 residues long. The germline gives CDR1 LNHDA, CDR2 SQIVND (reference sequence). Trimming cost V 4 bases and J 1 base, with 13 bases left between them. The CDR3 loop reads CASSTPPGQNTEAFF. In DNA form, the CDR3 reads TGTGCCAGTAGTACCCCCCCGGGCCAGAACACTGAAGCTTTCTTT. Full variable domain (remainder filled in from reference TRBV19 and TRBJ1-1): DGGITQSPKYLFRKEGQNVTLSCEQNLNHDAMYWYRQDPGQGLRLIYYSQIVNDFQKGDIAEGYSVSREKKESFPLTVTSAQKNPTAFYLCASSTPPGQNTEAFFGQGTRLTVV.

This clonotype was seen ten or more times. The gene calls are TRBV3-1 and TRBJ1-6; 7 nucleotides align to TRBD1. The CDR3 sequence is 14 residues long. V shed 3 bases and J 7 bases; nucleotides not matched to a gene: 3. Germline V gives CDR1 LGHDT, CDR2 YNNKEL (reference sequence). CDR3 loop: CASSQTGRNSPLHF. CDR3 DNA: TGTGCCAGCAGCCAGACAGGGCGAAATTCACCCCTCCACTTT.

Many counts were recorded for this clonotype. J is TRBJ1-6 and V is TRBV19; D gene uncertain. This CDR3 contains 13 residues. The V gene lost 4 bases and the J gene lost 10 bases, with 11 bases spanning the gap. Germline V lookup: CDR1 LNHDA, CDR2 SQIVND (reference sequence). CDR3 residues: CASSNPSGSPLHF. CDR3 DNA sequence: TGTGCCAGTAGTAACCCGAGCGGATCACCCCTCCACTTT.